This T cell receptor (beta chain) was identified in a study of cytomegalovirus exposure and HLA in healthy donors. Primers: 60 Vbeta forward and 13 Jbeta reverse. Some clones are missing from TCRdb's copy, which holds only in-frame ones; the method was immunoSEQ multiplex PCR. The sample has more than 100,000 clones; around 80% are singletons. CDR3 length equals 13 residues. Germline CDR1 MGHDK, CDR2 SYGVNS. V shed 0 bases and J shed 2 bases, with 5 bases lying between them. Broader study findings: There were some public TCRs occurring in many donors, but most TCR sequences were rare.

Worth noting for this clone: Its antigen is currently unknown.

Sequenced: PBMCs. The TCR originated in a female donor in good health and CMV-seropositive. V is TRBV25-1 and J is TRBJ2-7, with D hard to call. CDR3 in DNA: TGTGCCAGCAGTGAATATGGAGCCTACGAGCAGTACTTC. Protein product: CASSEYGAYEQYF.